The entry below gives a single TCR beta chain sequence along with its context. Other DNA sequences from this sample encode an identical CDR3 as well. This sample was included in a study of blood T cell repertoires in COVID-19. Study-wide context: PBMCs, B-cell-depleted T cells, or T cells were the source of the cDNA or gDNA that made up the material.

CDR3 length: 11 amino acids. The germline V and J ends were trimmed by 4 bases and 4 bases, with 7 bases remaining between them. Germline V gene data show CDR1 as SQVTM and CDR2 as ANQGSEA. Assay used: immunoSEQ multiplex PCR; TCRdb lists only in-frame clones, some missing. The table records 650,000 to 800,000 clones, around 89% of them present only once. Sequencing input: peripheral blood. This TCR came from a woman aged 18-29 years with acute or convalescent COVID-19. The genes are TRBV29-1 and TRBJ1-1, with D possibly TRBD1 on 5 matching bases. The CDR3 protein is CSVVGGTEAFF. The CDR3 DNA reads TGCAGCGTTGTGGGGGGCACTGAAGCTTTCTTT.